This T cell receptor beta chain originates from a study of Ad26.COV2.S vaccination and SARS-CoV-2 variants. About the research overall: Donor got 5x10^10 or 1x10^11 viral particles of Ad26.COV2.S.

The sample's treatment: some 19 received Ad26.COV2.S at low or high dose, single or two shots; about 5 received placebo; per-sample allocation not given. Samples came from day 63 after the first vaccine or placebo injection. The sample came from a Boston adult aged 18-55 years. The germline V gene has CDR1 SGHTS and CDR2 YDEGEE. This CDR3 comprises 17 residues. Between the trimmed V and J ends, which lost 1 base and 6 bases, there was a span of 20 bases. The data were produced by immunoSEQ multiplex PCR, yet TCRdb's version contains in-frame clones alone and is incomplete. The sample has about 350,000 clones, 88% seen once.

This clonotype originated in a person between 18 and 59 years old who received the Ad26.COV2.S COVID-19 vaccine or a placebo. This material consisted of peripheral blood, taken in a trial of Ad26.COV2.S vaccine versus placebo. The chain has TRBV5-8 and TRBJ2-1; D not resolved. The CDR3 region has the DNA TGTGCCAGCAGCTTGTTATATGGTGGGGTGCTTGGCAATGAGCAGTTCTTC. The encoded protein is CASSLLYGGVLGNEQFF.